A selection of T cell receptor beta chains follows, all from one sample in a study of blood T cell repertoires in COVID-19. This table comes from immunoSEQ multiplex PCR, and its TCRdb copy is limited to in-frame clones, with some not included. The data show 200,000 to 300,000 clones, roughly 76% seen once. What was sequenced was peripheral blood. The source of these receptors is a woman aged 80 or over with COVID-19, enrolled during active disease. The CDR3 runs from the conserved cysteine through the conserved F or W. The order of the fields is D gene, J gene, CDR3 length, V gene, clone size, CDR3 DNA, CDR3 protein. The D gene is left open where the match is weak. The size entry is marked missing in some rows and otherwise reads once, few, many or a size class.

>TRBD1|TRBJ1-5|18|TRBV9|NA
TGTGCCAGCAGCGTCCGGGACAGGGGGACTTTTGGCAATCAGCCCCAGCATTTT
CASSVRDRGTFGNQPQHF
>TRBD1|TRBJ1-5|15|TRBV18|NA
TGTGCCAGCTCATCACAGACAGGGCCTAATCAGCCCCAGCATTTT
CASSSQTGPNQPQHF
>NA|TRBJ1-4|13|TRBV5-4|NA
TGTGCCAGCAGCCCAGCAACTAATGAAAAACTGTTTTTT
CASSPATNEKLFF
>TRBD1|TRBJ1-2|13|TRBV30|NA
TGTGCCGGACCCGGGACAGAACACTATGGCTACACCTTC
CAGPGTEHYGYTF
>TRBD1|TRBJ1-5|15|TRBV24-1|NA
TGTGCCACCAGTGATTCGGGACAGGGGAATCAGCCCCAGCATTTT
CATSDSGQGNQPQHF
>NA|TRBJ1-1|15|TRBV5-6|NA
TGTGCCAGCAGCTTGCGTACAGGCATGAACACTGAAGCTTTCTTT
CASSLRTGMNTEAFF
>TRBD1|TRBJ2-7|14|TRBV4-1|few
TGCGCCAGCAGCCGGACAGGGGGCTCCTACGAGCAGTACTTC
CASSRTGGSYEQYF
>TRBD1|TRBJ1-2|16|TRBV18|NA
TGTGCCAGCTCACCACCCCCAACGGGACAGGGTAATGGCTACACCTTC
CASSPPPTGQGNGYTF
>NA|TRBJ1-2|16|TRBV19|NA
TGTGCCAGTAGTATACCTCGAGACCTCGAGGACTATGGCTACACCTTC
CASSIPRDLEDYGYTF
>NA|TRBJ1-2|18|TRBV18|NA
TGTGCCAGCTCACCTCAGCCCCTTGTCCCGATCCCGGGGTTTGGCTACACCTTC
CASSPQPLVPIPGFGYTF
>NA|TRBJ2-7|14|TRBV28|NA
TGTGCCAGTAGTTTGGGGGGACCTAGGTACGAGCAGTACTTC
CASSLGGPRYEQYF
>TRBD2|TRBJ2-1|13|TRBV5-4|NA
TGTGCCATACGGGAGGGGACTAAGGATGAGCAGTTCTTC
CAIREGTKDEQFF
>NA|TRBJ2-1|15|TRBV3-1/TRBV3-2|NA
TGTGCCAGCAGCCAAGATTGGCCGGGGATAGGTGAGCAGTTCTTC
CASSQDWPGIGEQFF
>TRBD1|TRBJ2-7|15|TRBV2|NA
TGTGCCAGCAACCCGACAGGGGGCCCCTTTTACGAGCAGTACTTC
CASNPTGGPFYEQYF
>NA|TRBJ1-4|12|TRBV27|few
TGTGCCAGCAGCTCGGACAGAAAAAAACTGTTTTTT
CASSSDRKKLFF
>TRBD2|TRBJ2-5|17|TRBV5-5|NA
TGTGCCAGCAGCTTGGAGTGGGCTAGCGGGAGAGGAGAGACCCAGTACTTC
CASSLEWASGRGETQYF
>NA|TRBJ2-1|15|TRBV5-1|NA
TGCGCCAGCAGCTTAAGTGGAAGCGGCTCCAATGAGCAGTTCTTC
CASSLSGSGSNEQFF
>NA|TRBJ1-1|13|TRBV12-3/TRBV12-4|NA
TGTGCCAGCATTCCCGACTTGGGGAGTGAAGCTTTCTTT
CASIPDLGSEAFF
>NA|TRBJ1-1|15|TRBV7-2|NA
TGTGCCAGCAGCCCGGTAGCCGGCGGGATCACTGAAGCTTTCTTT
CASSPVAGGITEAFF
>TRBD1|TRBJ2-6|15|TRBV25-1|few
TGTGCCTCGTGGGACAGTGACTCTGGGGCCAACGTCCTGACTTTC
CASWDSDSGANVLTF
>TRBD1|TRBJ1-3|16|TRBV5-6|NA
TGTGCCAGCAGCTTTATGGGACAGGGGGGAGGAAACACCATATATTTT
CASSFMGQGGGNTIYF
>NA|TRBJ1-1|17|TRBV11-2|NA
TGTGCCAGCAGCTTAGACCGCTTCCGGGAATTGAACACTGAAGCTTTCTTT
CASSLDRFRELNTEAFF
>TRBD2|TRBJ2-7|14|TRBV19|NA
TGTGCCAGTAGTACGGGACTAGCGGAGGGCGAGCAGTACTTC
CASSTGLAEGEQYF
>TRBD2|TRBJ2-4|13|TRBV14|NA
TGTGCCAGCAGCCATTGGGAGGGAGACATTCAGTACTTC
CASSHWEGDIQYF
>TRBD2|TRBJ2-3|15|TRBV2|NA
TGTGCCAGCAGTTCTAGCGGGGGGCTGACAGATACGCAGTATTTT
CASSSSGGLTDTQYF
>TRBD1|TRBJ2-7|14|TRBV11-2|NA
TGTGCCAGCAGCCCAAGGACAGGGCCTTACGAGCAGTACTTC
CASSPRTGPYEQYF
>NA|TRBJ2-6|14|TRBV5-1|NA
TGCGCCAGCAGCTGGGAGATAAGGGCCAACGTCCTGACTTTC
CASSWEIRANVLTF
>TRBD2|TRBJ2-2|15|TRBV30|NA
TGTGCCTGGAGTACGAGCGGGAGGAAGACCGGGGAGCTGTTTTTT
CAWSTSGRKTGELFF
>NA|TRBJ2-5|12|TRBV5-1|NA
TGCGCCAGCAGTTTTGGAGGAGAGACCCAGTACTTC
CASSFGGETQYF
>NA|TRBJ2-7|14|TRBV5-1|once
TGCGCCAGCAGCTTGGGCAGGCTCTCCTACGAGCAGTACTTC
CASSLGRLSYEQYF
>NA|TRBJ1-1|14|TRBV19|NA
TGTGCCAGTAGTATAGTCCGTGAGTACACTGAAGCTTTCTTT
CASSIVREYTEAFF
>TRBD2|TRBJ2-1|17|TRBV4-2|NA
TGTGCCAGCAGCCAAGTGAAGGCGGGAGGGGTCTACAATGAGCAGTTCTTC
CASSQVKAGGVYNEQFF
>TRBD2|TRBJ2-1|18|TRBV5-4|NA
TGTGCCAGCAGCTTGGGTGGTTGGGTAGCGGGAGATCTCTATGAGCAGTTCTTC
CASSLGGWVAGDLYEQFF
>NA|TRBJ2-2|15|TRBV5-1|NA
TGCGCCAGCAGCCTACAGGGCTCGAACACCGGGGAGCTGTTTTTT
CASSLQGSNTGELFF
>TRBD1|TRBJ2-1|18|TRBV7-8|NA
TGTGCCAGCAGTAACAGGGGGCAAAGTTTCAGCTCCTACAATGAGCAGTTCTTC
CASSNRGQSFSSYNEQFF
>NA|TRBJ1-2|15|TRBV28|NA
TGTGCCAGCAGTTCGTCACTCGGGGAACACTATGGCTACACCTTC
CASSSSLGEHYGYTF
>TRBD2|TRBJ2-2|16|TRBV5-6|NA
TGTGCCAGCAGCCTTAGCGGGACACCTTACACCGGGGAGCTGTTTTTT
CASSLSGTPYTGELFF
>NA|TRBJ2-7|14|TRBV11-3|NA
TGTGCCAGCAGCTTAGGAGCAAGCTCCTACGAGCAGTACTTC
CASSLGASSYEQYF
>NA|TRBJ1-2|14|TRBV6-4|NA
TGTGCCAACCGAGTGGTGGTAGCTAACTATGGCTACACCTTC
CANRVVVANYGYTF
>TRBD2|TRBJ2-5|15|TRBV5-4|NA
TGTGCCAGCAGCCCGACTAGCGGGAGGGAGGAGACCCAGTACTTC
CASSPTSGREETQYF
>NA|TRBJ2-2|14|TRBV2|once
TGTGCCAGCAGTAAGCGGCAGAACACCGGGGAGCTGTTTTTT
CASSKRQNTGELFF
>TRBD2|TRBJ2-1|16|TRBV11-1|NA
TGTGCCAGCAGCTTATCACGCGGGAGAGTCTACAATGAGCAGTTCTTC
CASSLSRGRVYNEQFF
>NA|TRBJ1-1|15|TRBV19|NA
TGTGCCAGTAGCGAAGCGTCAGCGGGGGACACTGAAGCTTTCTTT
CASSEASAGDTEAFF
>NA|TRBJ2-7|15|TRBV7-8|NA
TGTGCCAGCAGCTTAGACGGTCTGGGCCCCTACGAGCAGTACTTC
CASSLDGLGPYEQYF
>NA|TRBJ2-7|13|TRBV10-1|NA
TGCGCCAGCAGTCGGGACTCTATAGGCGAGCAGTACTTC
CASSRDSIGEQYF